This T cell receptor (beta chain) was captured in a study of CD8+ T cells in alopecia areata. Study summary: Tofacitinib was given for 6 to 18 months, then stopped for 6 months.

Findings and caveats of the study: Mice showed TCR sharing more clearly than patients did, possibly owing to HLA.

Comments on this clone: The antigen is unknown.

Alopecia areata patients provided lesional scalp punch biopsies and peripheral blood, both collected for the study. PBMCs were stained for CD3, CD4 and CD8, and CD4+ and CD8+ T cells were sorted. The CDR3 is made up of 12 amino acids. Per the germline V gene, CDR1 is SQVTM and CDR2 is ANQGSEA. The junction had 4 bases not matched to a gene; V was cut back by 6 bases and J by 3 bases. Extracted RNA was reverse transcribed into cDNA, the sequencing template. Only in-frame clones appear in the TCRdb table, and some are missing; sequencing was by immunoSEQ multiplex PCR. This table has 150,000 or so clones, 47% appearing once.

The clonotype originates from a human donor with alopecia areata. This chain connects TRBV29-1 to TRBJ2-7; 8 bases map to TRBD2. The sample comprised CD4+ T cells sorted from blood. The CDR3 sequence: CSVGGGNYEQYF. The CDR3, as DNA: TGCAGCGTCGGCGGGGGGAACTACGAGCAGTACTTC.